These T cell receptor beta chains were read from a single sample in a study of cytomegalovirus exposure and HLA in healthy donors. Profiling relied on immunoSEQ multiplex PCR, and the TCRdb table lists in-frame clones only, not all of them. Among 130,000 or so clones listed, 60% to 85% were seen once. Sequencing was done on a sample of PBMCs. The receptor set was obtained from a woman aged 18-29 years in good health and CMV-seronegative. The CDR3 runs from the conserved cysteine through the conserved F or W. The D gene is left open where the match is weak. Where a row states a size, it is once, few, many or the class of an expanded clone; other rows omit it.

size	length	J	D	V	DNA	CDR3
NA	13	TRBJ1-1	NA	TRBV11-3	TGTGCCAGCAGCTTAGATCTTAACACTGAAGCTTTCTTT	CASSLDLNTEAFF
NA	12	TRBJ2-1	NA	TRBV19	TGTGCCAGTAGTATCAAAAGGGGTGAGCAGTTCTTC	CASSIKRGEQFF
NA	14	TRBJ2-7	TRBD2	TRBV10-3	TGTGCCATCAGTCGACTAGCGGGAGAGAGCGAGCAGTACTTC	CAISRLAGESEQYF
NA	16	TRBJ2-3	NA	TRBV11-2	TGTGCCAGCAGCTTACAGAGCGGTGGTGGCACAGATACGCAGTATTTT	CASSLQSGGGTDTQYF
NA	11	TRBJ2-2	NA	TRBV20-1	TGCAGTGCTAGCAGGGCAGAGGAGCTGTTTTTT	CSASRAEELFF
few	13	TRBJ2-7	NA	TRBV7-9	TGTGCCAGCAGCCGCGGGGAAACCTACGAGCAGTACTTC	CASSRGETYEQYF
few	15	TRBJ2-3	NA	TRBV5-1	TGCGCCAGCAGCTTGGATGGGGGCCGCACAGATACGCAGTATTTT	CASSLDGGRTDTQYF
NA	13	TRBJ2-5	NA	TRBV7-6	TGTGCCAGCAGCTTTCAGGGGCGAGAGACCCAGTACTTC	CASSFQGRETQYF
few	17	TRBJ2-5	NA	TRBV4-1	TGCGCCAGCAGCCAAGCCCCCTGGCGGGCCAACCAAGAGACCCAGTACTTC	CASSQAPWRANQETQYF
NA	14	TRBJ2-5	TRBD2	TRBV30	TGTGCCTGGAGTGGGGGAGGGTTGAGCAAGACCCAGTACTTC	CAWSGGGLSKTQYF
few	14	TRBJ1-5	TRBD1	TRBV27	TGTGCCGGAATGACAGGGGTCGGCAATCAGCCCCAGCATTTT	CAGMTGVGNQPQHF
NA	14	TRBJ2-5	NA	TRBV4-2	TGTGCCAGCAGCCAAGATCGGAGCACGGAGACCCAGTACTTC	CASSQDRSTETQYF
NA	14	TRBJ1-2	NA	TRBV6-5	TGTGCCAGCACCGTAGCGGGAGGCCTCTATGGCTACACCTTC	CASTVAGGLYGYTF
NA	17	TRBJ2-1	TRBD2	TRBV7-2	TGTGCCAGCAGCTCCCTCAGACTAGCGGTCTCCTACAATGAGCAGTTCTTC	CASSSLRLAVSYNEQFF
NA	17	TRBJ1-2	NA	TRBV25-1	TGTGCCAGCAGTCGTCGGACAGCCCCAACAGGATCCTCTGGCTACACCTTC	CASSRRTAPTGSSGYTF
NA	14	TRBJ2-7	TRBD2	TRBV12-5	TGTGCTAGTGGTTTTCGGGGGGGCTCCTACGAGCAGTACTTC	CASGFRGGSYEQYF
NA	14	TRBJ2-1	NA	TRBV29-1	TGCAGCGTTGTCCCCTCCTCCCCCTCCCAGGAGCAGTTCTTC	CSVVPSSPSQEQFF
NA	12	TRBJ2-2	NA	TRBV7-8	TGTGCCAGCAGCCCTAACACCGGGGAGCTGTTTTTT	CASSPNTGELFF
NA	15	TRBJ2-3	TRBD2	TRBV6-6	TGTGCCAGCACGAACGGCGGGAGGGCTAGAGATACGCAGTATTTT	CASTNGGRARDTQYF
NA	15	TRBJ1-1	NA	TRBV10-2	TGCGCCAGCAGTGTTCTTAGGGGCGGGAACACTGAAGCTTTCTTT	CASSVLRGGNTEAFF
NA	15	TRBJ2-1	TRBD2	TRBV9	TGTGCCAGCAGCGCCGGGACTAGCAGTTACAATGAGCAGTTCTTC	CASSAGTSSYNEQFF
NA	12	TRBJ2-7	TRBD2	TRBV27	TGTGCCAGCTGGGCCCCGGGGGGCGAGCAGTACTTC	CASWAPGGEQYF
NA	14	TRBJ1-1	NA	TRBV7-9	TGTGCCAGCAGCTTGCAATGGGCCTCCGAGGAAGCTTTCTTT	CASSLQWASEEAFF
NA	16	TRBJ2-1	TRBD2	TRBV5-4	TGTGCCAGCAGCTTGGCGTCGGCTAGCGGGAGAAATGAGCAGTTCTTC	CASSLASASGRNEQFF
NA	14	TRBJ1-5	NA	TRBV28	TGTGCCAGCAGTTCAGGACAGCCGCCCCAGCCCCAGCATTTT	CASSSGQPPQPQHF
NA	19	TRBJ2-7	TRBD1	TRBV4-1	TGCGCCAGCAGCCAACAGGGACAGGGGGCCGAACGCAGAACCTACGAGCAGTACTTC	CASSQQGQGAERRTYEQYF
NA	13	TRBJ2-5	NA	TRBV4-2	TGTGCCAGCAGCCAAGAGGTACTGGAGACCCAGTACTTC	CASSQEVLETQYF
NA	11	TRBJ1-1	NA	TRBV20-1	TGCAGTGCTAGAGATCCGGGGGAAGCTTTCTTT	CSARDPGEAFF
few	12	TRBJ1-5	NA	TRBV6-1	TGTGCCATCCAGTCTAGCAATCAGCCCCAGCATTTT	CAIQSSNQPQHF
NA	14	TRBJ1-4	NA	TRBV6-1	TGTGCCAGCAGTGAAGAGAGGGAAATCGAAAAACTGTTTTTT	CASSEEREIEKLFF
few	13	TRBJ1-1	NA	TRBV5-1	TGCGCCAGCAGCTCAGGAATGAACACTGAAGCTTTCTTT	CASSSGMNTEAFF
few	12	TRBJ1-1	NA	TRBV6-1	TGTGCCAGCAGTGACAGGAACACTGAAGCTTTCTTT	CASSDRNTEAFF
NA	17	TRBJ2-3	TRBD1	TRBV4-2	TGTGCCAGCAGCCAAATTACCGGGACAGGGATTACAGATACGCAGTATTTT	CASSQITGTGITDTQYF
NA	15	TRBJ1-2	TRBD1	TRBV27	TGTGCCAGCAGAGGACAGGGGGCGGGGGGGTATGGCTACACCTTC	CASRGQGAGGYGYTF
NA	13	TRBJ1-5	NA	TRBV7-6	TGTGCCAGCAGCCGGACACCGAATCAGCCCCAGCATTTT	CASSRTPNQPQHF
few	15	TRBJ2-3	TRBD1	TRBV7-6	TGTGCCAGCAGCCCATGGACAGGGGCGGCAGATACGCAGTATTTT	CASSPWTGAADTQYF
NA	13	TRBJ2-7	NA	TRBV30	TGTGCCTCAAATAAAGCGAACGCCTACGAGCAGTACTTC	CASNKANAYEQYF
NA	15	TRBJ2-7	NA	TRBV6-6	TGTGCCAGCAGTGCGGCCGGAAAACTATCCTACGAGCAGTACTTC	CASSAAGKLSYEQYF